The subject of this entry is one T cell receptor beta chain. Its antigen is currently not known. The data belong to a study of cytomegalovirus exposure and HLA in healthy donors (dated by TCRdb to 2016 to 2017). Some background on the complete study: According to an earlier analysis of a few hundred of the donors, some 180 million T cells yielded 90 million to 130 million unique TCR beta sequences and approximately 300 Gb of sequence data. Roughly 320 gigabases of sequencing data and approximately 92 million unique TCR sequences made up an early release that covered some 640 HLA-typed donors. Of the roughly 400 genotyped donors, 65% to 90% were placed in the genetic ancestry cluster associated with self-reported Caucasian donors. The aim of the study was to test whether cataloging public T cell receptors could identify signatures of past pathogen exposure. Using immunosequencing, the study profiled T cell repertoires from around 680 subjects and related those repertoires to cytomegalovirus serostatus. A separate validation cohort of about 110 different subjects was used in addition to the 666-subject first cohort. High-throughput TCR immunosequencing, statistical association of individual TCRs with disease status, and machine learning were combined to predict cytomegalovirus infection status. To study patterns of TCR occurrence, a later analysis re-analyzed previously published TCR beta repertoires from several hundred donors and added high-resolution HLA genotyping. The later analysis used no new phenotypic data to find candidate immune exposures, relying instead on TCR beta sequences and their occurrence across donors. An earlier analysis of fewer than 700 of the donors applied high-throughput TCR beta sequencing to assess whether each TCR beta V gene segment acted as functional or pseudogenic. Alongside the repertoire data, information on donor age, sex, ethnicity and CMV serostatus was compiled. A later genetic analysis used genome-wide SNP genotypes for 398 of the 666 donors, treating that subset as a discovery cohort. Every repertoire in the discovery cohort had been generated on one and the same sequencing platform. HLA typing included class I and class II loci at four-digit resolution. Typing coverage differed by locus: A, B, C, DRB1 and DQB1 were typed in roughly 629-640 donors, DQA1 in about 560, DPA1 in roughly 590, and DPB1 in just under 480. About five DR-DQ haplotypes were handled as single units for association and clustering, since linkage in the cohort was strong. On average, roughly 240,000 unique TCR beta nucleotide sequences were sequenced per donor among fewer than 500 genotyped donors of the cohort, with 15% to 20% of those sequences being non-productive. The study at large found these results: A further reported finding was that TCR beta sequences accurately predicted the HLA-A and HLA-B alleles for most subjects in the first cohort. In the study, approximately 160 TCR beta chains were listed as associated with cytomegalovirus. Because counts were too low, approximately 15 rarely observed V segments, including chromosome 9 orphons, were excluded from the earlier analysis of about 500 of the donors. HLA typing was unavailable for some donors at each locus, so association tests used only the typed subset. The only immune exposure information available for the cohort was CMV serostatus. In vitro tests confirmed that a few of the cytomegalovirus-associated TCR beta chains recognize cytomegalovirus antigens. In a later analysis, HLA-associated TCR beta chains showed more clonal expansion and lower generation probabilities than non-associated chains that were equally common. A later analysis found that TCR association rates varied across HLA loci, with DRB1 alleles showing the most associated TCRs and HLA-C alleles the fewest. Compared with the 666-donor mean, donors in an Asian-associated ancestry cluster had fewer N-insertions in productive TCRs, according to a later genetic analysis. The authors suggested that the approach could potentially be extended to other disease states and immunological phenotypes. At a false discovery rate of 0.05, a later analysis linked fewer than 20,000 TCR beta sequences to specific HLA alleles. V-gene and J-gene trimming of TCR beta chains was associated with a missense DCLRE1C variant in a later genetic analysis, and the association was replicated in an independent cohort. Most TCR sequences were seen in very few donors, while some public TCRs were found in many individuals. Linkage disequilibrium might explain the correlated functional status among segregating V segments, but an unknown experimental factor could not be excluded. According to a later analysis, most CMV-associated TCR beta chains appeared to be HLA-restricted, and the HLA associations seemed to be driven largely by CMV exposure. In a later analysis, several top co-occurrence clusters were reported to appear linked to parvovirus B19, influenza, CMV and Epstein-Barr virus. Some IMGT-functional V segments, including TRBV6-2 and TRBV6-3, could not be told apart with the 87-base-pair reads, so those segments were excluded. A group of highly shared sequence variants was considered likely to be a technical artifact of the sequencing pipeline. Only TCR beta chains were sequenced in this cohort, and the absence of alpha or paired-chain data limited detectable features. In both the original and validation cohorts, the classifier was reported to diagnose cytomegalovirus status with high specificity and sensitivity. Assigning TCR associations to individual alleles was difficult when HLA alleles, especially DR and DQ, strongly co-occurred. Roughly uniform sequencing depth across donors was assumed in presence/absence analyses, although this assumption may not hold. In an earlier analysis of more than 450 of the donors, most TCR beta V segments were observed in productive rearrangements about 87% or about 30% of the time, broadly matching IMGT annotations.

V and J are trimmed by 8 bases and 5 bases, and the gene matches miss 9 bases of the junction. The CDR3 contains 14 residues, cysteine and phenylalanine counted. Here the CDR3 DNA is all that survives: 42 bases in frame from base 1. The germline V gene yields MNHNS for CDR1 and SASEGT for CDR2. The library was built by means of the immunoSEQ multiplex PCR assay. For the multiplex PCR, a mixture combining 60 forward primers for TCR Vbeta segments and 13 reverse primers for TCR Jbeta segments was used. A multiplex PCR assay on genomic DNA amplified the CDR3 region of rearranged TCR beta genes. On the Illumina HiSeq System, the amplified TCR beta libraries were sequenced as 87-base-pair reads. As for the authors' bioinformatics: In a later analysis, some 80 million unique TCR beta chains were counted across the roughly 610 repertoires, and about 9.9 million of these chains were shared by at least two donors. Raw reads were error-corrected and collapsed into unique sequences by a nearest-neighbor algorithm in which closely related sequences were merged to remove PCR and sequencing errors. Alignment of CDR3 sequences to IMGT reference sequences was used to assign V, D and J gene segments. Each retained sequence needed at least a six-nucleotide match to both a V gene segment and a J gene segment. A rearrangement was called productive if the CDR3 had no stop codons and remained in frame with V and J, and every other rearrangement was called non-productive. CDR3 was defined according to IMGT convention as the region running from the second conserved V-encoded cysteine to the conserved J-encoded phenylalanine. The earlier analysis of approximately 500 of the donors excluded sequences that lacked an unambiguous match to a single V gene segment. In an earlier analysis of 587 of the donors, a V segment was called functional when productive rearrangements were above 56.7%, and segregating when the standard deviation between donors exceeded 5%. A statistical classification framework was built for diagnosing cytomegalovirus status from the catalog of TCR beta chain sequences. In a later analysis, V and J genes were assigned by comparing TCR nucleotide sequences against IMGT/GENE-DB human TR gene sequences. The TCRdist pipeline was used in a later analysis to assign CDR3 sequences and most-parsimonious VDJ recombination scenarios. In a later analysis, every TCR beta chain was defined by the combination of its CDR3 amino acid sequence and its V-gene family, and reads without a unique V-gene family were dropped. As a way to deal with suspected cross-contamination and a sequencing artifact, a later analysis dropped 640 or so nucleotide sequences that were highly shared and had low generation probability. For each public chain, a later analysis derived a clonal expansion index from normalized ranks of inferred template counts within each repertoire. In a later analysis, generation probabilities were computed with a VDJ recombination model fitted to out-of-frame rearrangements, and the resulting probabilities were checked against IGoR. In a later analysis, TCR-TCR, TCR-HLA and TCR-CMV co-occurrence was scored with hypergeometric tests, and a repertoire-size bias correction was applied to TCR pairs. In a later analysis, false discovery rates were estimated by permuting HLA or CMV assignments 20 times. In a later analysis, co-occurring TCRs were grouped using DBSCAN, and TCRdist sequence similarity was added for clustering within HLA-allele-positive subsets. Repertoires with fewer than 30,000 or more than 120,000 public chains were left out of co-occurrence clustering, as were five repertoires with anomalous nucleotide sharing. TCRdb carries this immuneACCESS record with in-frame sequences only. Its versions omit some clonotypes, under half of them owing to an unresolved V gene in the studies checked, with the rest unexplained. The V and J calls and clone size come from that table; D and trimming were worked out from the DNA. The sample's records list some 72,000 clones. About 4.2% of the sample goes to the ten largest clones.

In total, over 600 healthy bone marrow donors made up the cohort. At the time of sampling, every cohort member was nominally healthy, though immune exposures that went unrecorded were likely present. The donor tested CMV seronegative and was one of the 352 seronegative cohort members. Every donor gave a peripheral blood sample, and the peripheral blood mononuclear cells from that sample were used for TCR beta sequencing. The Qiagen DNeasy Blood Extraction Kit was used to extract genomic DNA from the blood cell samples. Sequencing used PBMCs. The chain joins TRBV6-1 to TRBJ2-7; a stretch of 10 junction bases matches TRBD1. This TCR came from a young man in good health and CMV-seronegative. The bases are TGTGCCAGCCCAGTGGGGACAGGGGCGGACGAGCAGTACTTC. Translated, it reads CASPVGTGADEQYF.